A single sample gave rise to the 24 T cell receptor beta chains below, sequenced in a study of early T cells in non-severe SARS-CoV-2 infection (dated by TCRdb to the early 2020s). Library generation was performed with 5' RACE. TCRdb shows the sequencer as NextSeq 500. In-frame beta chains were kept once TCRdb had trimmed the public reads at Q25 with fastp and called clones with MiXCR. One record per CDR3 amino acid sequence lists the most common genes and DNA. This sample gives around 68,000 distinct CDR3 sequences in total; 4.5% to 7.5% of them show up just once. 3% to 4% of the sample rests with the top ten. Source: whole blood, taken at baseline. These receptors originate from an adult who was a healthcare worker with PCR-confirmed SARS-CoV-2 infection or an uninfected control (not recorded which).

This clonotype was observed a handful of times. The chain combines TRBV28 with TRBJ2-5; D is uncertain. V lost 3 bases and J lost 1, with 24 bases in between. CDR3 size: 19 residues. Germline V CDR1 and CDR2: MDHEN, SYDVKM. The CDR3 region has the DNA TGTGCCAGCAGTTTCGAGCGAGCTACCGAGATCCGTGTCCAAGAGACCCAGTACTTC. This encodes CASSFERATEIRVQETQYF.

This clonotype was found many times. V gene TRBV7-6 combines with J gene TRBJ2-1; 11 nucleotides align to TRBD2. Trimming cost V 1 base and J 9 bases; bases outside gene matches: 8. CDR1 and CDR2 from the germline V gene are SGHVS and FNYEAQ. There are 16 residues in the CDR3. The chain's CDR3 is CASSLVGSGRAGEQFF. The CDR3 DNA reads TGTGCCAGCAGCTTAGTCGGTAGCGGGAGGGCGGGTGAGCAGTTCTTC.

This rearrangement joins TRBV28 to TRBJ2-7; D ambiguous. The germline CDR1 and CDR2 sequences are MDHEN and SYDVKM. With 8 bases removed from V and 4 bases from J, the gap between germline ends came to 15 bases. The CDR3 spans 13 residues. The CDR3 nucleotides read TGTGCCAGCGGCGCTGGACCGCTTTACGAGCAGTACTTC. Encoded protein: CASGAGPLYEQYF. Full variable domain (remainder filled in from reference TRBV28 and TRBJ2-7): DVKVTQSSRYLVKRTGEKVFLECVQDMDHENMFWYRQDPGLGLRLIYFSYDVKMKEKGDIPEGYSVSREKKERFSLILESASTNQTSMYLCASGAGPLYEQYFGPGTRLTVT.

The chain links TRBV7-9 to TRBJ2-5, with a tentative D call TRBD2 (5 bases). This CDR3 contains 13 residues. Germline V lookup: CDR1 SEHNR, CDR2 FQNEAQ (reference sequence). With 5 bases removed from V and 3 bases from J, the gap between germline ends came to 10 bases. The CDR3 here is CASSPREEETQYF. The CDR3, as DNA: TGTGCCAGCAGCCCCCGGGAAGAAGAGACCCAGTACTTC.

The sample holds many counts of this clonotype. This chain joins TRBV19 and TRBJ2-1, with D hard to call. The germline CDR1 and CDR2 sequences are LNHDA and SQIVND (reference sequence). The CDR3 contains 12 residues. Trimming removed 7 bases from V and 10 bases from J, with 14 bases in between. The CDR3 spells CASTSIAFEQFF. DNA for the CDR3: TGTGCCAGTACGTCAATTGCATTCGAGCAGTTCTTC.

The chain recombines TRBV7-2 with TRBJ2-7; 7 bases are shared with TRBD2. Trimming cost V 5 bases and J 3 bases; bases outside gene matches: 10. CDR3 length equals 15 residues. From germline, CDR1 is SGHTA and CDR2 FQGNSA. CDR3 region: CASSPGGGLVYEQYF. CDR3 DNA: TGTGCCAGCAGCCCGGGCGGGGGACTGGTCTACGAGCAGTACTTC.

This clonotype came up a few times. The CDR3: CASSLTVSTQYF. For the CDR3, the DNA is TGTGCCAGCAGTTTGACAGTGTCGACCCAGTACTTC. The V call is TRBV7-9, the J call TRBJ2-5; tentative D call: TRBD1 (5 bases). V shed 6 bases and J shed 7 bases, with 12 bases lying between them. Germline V gives CDR1 SEHNR, CDR2 FQNEAQ (reference sequence). This CDR3 contains 12 residues. Together with reference TRBV7-9 and TRBJ2-5, the CDR3 gives the full variable domain: DTGVSQNPRHKITKRGQNVTFRCDPISEHNRLYWYRQTLGQGPEFLTYFQNEAQLEKSRLLSDRFSAERPKGSFSTLEIQRTEQGDSAMYLCASSLTVSTQYFGPGTRLLVL.

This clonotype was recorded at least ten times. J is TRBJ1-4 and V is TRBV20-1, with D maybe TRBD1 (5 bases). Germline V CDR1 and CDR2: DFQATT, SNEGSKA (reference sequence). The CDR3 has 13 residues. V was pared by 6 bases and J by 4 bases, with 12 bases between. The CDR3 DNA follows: TGCAGTGCCAAGGTCAGGGTTAATGAAAAACTGTTTTTT. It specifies CSAKVRVNEKLFF.

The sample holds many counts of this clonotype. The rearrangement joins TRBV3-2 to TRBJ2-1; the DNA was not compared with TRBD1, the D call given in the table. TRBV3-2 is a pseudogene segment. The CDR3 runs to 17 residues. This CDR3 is CASSQDRLASRYNEQFF. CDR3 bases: TGTGCCAGCAGCCAAGATCGGCTAGCTTCCCGCTACAATGAGCAGTTCTTC.

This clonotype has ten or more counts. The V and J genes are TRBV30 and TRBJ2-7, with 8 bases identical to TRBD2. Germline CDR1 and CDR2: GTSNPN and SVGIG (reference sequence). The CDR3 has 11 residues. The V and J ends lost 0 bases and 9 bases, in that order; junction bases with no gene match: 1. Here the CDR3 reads CAWSVLAVQYF. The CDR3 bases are TGTGCCTGGAGTGTACTAGCGGTGCAGTACTTC.

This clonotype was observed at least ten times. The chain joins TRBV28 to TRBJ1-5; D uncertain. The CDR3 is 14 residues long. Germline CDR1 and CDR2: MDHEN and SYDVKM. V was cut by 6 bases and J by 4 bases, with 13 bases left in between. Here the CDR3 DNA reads TGTGCCAGCAGGCGGACGCCTCTAAATCAGCCCCAGCATTTT. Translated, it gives CASRRTPLNQPQHF.

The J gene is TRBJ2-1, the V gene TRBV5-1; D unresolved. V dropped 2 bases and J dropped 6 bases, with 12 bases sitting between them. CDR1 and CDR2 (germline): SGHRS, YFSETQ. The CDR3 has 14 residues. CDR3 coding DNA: TGCGCCAGCAGCTTAGGGCCCCAAGGCAATGAGCAGTTCTTC. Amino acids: CASSLGPQGNEQFF.

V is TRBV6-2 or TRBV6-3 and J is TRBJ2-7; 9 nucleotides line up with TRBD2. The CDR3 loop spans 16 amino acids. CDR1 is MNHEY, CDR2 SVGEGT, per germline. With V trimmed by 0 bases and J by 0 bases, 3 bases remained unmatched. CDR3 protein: CASSYSVSGSSYEQYF. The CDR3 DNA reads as TGTGCCAGCAGTTACTCGGTTAGCGGGAGCTCCTACGAGCAGTACTTC.

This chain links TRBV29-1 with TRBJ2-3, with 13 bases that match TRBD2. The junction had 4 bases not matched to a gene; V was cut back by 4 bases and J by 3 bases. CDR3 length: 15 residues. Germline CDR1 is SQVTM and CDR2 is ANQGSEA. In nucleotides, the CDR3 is TGCAGCGTTGGGACTAGCGGGGGCCTTACAGATACGCAGTATTTT. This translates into CSVGTSGGLTDTQYF.

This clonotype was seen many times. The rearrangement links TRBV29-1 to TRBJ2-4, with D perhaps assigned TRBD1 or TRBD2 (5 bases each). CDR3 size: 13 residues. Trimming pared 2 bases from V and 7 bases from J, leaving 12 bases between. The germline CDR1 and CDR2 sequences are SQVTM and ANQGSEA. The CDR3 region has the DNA TGCAGCGTTGAATGGGGGAATGATAACATTCAGTACTTC. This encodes CSVEWGNDNIQYF.

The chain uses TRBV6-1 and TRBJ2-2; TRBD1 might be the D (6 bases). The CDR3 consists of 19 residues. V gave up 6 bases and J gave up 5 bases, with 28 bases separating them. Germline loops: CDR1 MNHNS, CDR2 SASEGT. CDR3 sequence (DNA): TGTGCCAGCAGACCTATCCATGCCGGGACATCTGGAAGTACCGGGGAGCTGTTTTTT. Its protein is CASRPIHAGTSGSTGELFF.

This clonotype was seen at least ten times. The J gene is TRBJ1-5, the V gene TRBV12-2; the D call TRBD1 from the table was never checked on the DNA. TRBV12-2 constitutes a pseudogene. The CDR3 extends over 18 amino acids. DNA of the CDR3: TGTGCAAGTCGCTTAGCGACAGGGGATTTAGATGACAATCAGCCCCAGCATTTT. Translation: CASRLATGDLDDNQPQHF.

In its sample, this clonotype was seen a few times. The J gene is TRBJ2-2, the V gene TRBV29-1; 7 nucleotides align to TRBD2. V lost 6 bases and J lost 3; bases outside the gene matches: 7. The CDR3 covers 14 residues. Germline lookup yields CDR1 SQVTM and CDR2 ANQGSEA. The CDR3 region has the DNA TGCAGCGTCGAGGGGACTACCCACACCGGGGAGCTGTTTTTT. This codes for CSVEGTTHTGELFF.

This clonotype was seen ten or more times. CDR3 sequence reads: CASSLRGRVDTQYF. The CDR3 nucleotides read TGTGCCAGCAGCTTACGCGGGAGGGTTGATACGCAGTATTTT. The chain couples TRBV7-6 to TRBJ2-3; 9 positions match TRBD2. Germline CDR1 and CDR2: SGHVS and FNYEAQ. The CDR3 sequence is 14 residues long. V was pared by 2 bases and J by 6 bases, with 3 bases of the junction left unmatched.

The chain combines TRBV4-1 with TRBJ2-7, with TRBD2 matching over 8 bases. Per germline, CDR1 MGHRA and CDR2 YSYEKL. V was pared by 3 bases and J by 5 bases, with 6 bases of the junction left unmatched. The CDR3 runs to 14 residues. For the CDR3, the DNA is TGCGCCAGCAGCCAGAGCGGGGGTCCCGACGAGCAGTACTTC. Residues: CASSQSGGPDEQYF.

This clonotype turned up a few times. The CDR3: CSARPGLDWATQYF. DNA for the CDR3: TGCAGTGCGAGACCGGGACTAGATTGGGCTACGCAGTATTTT. The V gene is TRBV20-1, the J gene TRBJ2-3; 8 bases line up with TRBD2. The V and J ends lost 6 bases and 8 bases, in that order; junction bases with no gene match: 13. The CDR3 consists of 14 residues. Germline values: CDR1 DFQATT, CDR2 SNEGSKA (reference sequence).

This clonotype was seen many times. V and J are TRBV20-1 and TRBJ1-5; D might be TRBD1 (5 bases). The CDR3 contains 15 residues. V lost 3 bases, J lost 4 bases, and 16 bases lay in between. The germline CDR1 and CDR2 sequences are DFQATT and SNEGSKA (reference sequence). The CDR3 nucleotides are TGCAGTGCTAGTGCACGACAGTTTACTAATCAGCCCCAGCATTTT. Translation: CSASARQFTNQPQHF.

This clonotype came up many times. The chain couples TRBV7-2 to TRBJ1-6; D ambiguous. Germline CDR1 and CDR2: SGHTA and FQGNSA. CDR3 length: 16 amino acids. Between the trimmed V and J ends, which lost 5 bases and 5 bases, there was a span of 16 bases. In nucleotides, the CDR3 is TGTGCCAGCAGCCGCCGGGCGGCAGGCGATAATTCACCCCTCCACTTT. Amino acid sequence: CASSRRAAGDNSPLHF.

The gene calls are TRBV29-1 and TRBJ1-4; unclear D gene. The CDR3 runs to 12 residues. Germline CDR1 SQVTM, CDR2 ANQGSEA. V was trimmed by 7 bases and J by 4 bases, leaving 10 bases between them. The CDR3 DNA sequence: TGCAGCGCGAAGACGGGTAATGAAAAACTGTTTTTT. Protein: CSAKTGNEKLFF.